Below, 21 T cell receptor beta chains from the same sample are listed, as sequenced in a study of T cell responses to AZD1222 COVID-19 vaccine. Data came from immunoSEQ multiplex PCR; TCRdb stores just in-frame clones and leaves some out. The table shows nearly 110,000 clones, with around 91% occurring only once. The sequencing used peripheral blood, collected on day 0 of AZD1222 vaccination. Receptors originate from an adult in good health.

The gene calls are TRBV4-3 and TRBJ1-4; 9 bases are a match to TRBD1. The CDR3 spans 18 residues. Per the germline V gene, CDR1 is LGHNA and CDR2 is YSLEER. V lost 4 bases and J lost 2; bases outside the gene matches: 11. The CDR3 spells CASSRVPGQGATNEKLFF. DNA for the CDR3: TGCGCCAGCAGCCGAGTCCCGGGACAGGGCGCGACTAATGAAAAACTGTTTTTT.

V gene TRBV14 combines with J gene TRBJ1-1, with TRBD1 identical over 7 bases. Germline V CDR1 and CDR2: SGHDN, FVKESK. This CDR3 has 12 residues. After removal of 6 bases from V and 5 bases from J, the junction contained 3 bases not matched to a gene. CDR3 coding DNA: TGTGCCAGCAGAAACAGGGGAACTGAAGCTTTCTTT. Translating it yields CASRNRGTEAFF.

The genes are TRBV18 and TRBJ1-3; D remains unclear. CDR3 length: 17 residues. Trimming pared 2 bases from V and 0 bases from J, leaving 14 bases between. Germline loops: CDR1 KGHSH, CDR2 LQKENI. This CDR3 reads CASSPEQPGSSGNTIYF. The CDR3 nucleotides read TGTGCCAGCTCACCAGAGCAGCCAGGATCCTCTGGAAACACCATATATTTT. Filled out from reference TRBV18 and TRBJ1-3, the complete variable domain reads NAGVMQNPRHLVRRRGQEARLRCSPMKGHSHVYWYRQLPEEGLKFMVYLQKENIIDESGMPKERFSAEFPKEGPSILRIQQVVRGDSAAYFCASSPEQPGSSGNTIYFGEGSWLTVV.

The chain couples TRBV5-1 to TRBJ2-1, with 8 bases that match TRBD1. Looked up from germline, CDR1 is SGHRS and CDR2 is YFSETQ. V lost 0 bases and J lost 8; bases outside the gene matches: 10. There are 16 residues in the CDR3. CDR3 sequence (DNA): TGCGCCAGCAGCTTGGGATGGACAGGGACGGGGGATGAGCAGTTCTTC. Translating gives CASSLGWTGTGDEQFF.

CDR3 sequence reads: CASSPGGNTEAFF. CDR3 sequence (DNA): TGTGCCAGCTCCCCGGGGGGTAACACTGAAGCTTTCTTT. The chain couples TRBV18 to TRBJ1-1, with D perhaps matching TRBD1 (5 bases). Germline V gene data show CDR1 as KGHSH and CDR2 as LQKENI. The CDR3 has 13 amino acids. V was pared by 6 bases and J by 2 bases, with 10 bases between. The full variable domain, completed using reference TRBV18 and TRBJ1-1, is NAGVMQNPRHLVRRRGQEARLRCSPMKGHSHVYWYRQLPEEGLKFMVYLQKENIIDESGMPKERFSAEFPKEGPSILRIQQVVRGDSAAYFCASSPGGNTEAFFGQGTRLTVV.

J is TRBJ1-1 and V is TRBV6-2 or TRBV6-3, with 7 bases aligning to TRBD1. CDR3 size: 16 residues. The J segment lost 4 bases and the V segment lost 0 bases, leaving 8 bases of the junction unmatched. Germline CDR1 and CDR2: MNHEY and SVGEGT. The chain's CDR3 is CASSYSIVWTGTEAFF. The CDR3, as DNA: TGTGCCAGCAGTTACTCGATCGTCTGGACAGGCACTGAAGCTTTCTTT.

CDR3 bases: TGTGCCAGTAGCCTGGGACAGACGAACACCGGGGAGCTGTTTTTT. Protein sequence: CASSLGQTNTGELFF. The chain carries TRBV19 and TRBJ2-2, with 7 bases lining up with TRBD1. The CDR3 spans 15 residues. The germline V gene has CDR1 LNHDA and CDR2 SQIVND (reference sequence). V shed 6 bases and J 0 bases; nucleotides not matched to a gene: 4.

V is TRBV10-2 and J is TRBJ1-2, with 10 bases that match TRBD1. CDR3 length equals 14 residues. J gave up 5 bases and V 2 bases, and 2 bases lay outside the gene matches. Germline V gene data show CDR1 as WSHSY and CDR2 as SAAADI. The CDR3 nucleotides are TGCGCCAGCAGTGAGGGGACAGGGGCGTATGGCTACACCTTC. This codes for CASSEGTGAYGYTF.

This chain joins TRBV7-3 and TRBJ2-5, with a weak D call TRBD1 (5 bases). The CDR3 covers 14 residues. Germline-derived CDR1 and CDR2 are SGHTA and FQGTGA. V lost 5 bases and J lost 7, with 17 bases in between. The DNA of the CDR3 is TGTGCCAGCAGCCCAAGTCAGGGCGACGGGACCCAGTACTTC. Its translation: CASSPSQGDGTQYF.

The V gene is TRBV11-2, the J gene TRBJ2-7, with TRBD2 matching 8 bases. Germline-derived CDR1 and CDR2 are SGHAT and FQNNGV. V trimming: 0 bases; J trimming: 5 bases; junction bases outside the gene matches: 6. The CDR3 loop spans 15 amino acids. CDR3 sequence: CASSLESGGYHEQYF. The CDR3, as DNA: TGTGCCAGCAGCTTAGAATCGGGGGGGTACCACGAGCAGTACTTC.

V usage is TRBV12-3 or TRBV12-4 and J usage is TRBJ1-4; D call uncertain. The CDR3 spans 12 residues. V dropped 2 bases and J dropped 8 bases, with 6 bases sitting between them. The CDR3 nucleotides read TGTGCCAGCAGTTTAAGAGGAGAAAAACTGTTTTTT. It codes for CASSLRGEKLFF.

The chain couples TRBV1 to TRBJ2-5; the table gives TRBD2 as D, unverified against the DNA. TRBV1 is shown as a pseudogene. The CDR3 covers 13 residues. CDR3 coding DNA: TGCACCAGCAGCCGTGCGAACCAAGAGACCCAGTACTTC. Amino acid sequence: CTSSRANQETQYF.

J is TRBJ1-1 and V is TRBV5-1; 7 positions match TRBD1. J was trimmed by 3 bases and V by 5 bases; bases with no gene match: 4. The CDR3 sequence is 13 residues long. Per the germline V gene, CDR1 is SGHRS and CDR2 is YFSETQ. The CDR3 DNA reads TGCGCCAGCAGATCAGGGGGAGACACTGAAGCTTTCTTT. Amino acid sequence: CASRSGGDTEAFF.

This clone has only a few counts. The genes are TRBV3-1 (or the pseudogene TRBV3-2) and TRBJ2-7; D remains ambiguous. Looked up from germline, CDR1 is LGHDT and CDR2 is YNNKEL (reference sequence). V lost 0 bases and J lost 7, with 10 bases in between. The CDR3 consists of 13 residues. CDR3 nucleotides: TGTGCCAGCAGCCAAGATGTGGGGTGGGAGCAGTACTTC. It yields the protein CASSQDVGWEQYF.

The chain employs TRBV4-1 and TRBJ2-7; 8 bases map to TRBD1. CDR3 length equals 16 residues. V gave up 3 bases and J gave up 1 base; unmatched junction bases: 8. Per germline, CDR1 MGHRA and CDR2 YSYEKL. CDR3 loop: CASSHLGTGKSYEQYF. The DNA of the CDR3 is TGCGCCAGCAGCCACCTAGGGACAGGCAAGTCCTACGAGCAGTACTTC.

The chain joins TRBV5-6 to TRBJ2-3; D possibly uses TRBD1 or TRBD2 (5 bases each). Looked up from germline, CDR1 is SGHDT and CDR2 is YYEEEE. The CDR3 consists of 15 residues. The V end lost 0 bases, the J end lost 1 base, and 9 bases lay between the germline ends. The CDR3 spells CASSLAGAGTDTQYF. DNA for the CDR3: TGTGCCAGCAGCTTGGCCGGGGCTGGCACAGATACGCAGTATTTT.

This clone was picked up one time. The chain combines TRBV7-6 with TRBJ1-5; D is undetermined. V lost 2 bases and J 5 bases, leaving 7 bases between the germline ends. The CDR3 length is 13 residues. Germline V lookup: CDR1 SGHVS, CDR2 FNYEAQ. The CDR3 spells CASSLSAYQPQHF. In DNA form, the CDR3 reads TGTGCCAGCAGCTTATCCGCGTATCAGCCCCAGCATTTT.

This clone was found once. The chain links TRBV5-5 to TRBJ1-2; tentatively, D is TRBD1 (6 bases). With 1 base removed from V and 0 bases from J, the gap between germline ends came to 10 bases. The CDR3 consists of 15 residues. Germline V lookup: CDR1 SGHKS, CDR2 YYEKEE (reference sequence). The CDR3: CASSLTGQANYGYTF. The DNA for the CDR3 is TGTGCCAGCAGCTTGACGGGACAAGCTAACTATGGCTACACCTTC.

The chain recombines TRBV24-1 with TRBJ2-1; 10 bases align to TRBD1. The germline gives CDR1 KGHDR, CDR2 SFDVKD. Unmatched junction bases numbered 9, after V lost 4 bases and J lost 7 bases. The CDR3 contains 16 residues. The chain's CDR3 is CATSDPRDRGGNEQFF. CDR3 nucleotide sequence: TGTGCCACCAGTGACCCCCGGGACAGGGGAGGGAATGAGCAGTTCTTC.

The chain recombines TRBV5-1 with TRBJ1-5; D unclear. The CDR3 extends over 15 amino acids. CDR1 is SGHRS and CDR2 is YFSETQ in the germline V gene. V gave up 4 bases and J gave up 9 bases, with 20 bases separating them. The DNA of the CDR3 is TGCGCCAGCAGCCCGGAACCCCAAAACAGTTTGCCCCAGCATTTT. Protein: CASSPEPQNSLPQHF.

The rearrangement links TRBV5-4 to TRBJ2-1, with D possibly TRBD2 on 7 matching bases. CDR1 and CDR2 (germline): SGHNT, YYREEE (reference sequence). The CDR3 runs to 15 residues. V gave up 4 bases and J gave up 2 bases, with 13 bases separating them. The CDR3, as DNA: TGTGCCAGCAGCCCTGGAGGGGGGGCCTACAATGAGCAGTTCTTC. It translates to CASSPGGGAYNEQFF.